The 27 T cell receptor beta chains given below trace back to one sample, sequenced in a study of cytomegalovirus exposure and HLA in healthy donors. The PCR contained 60 Vbeta and 13 Jbeta primers. Using immunoSEQ multiplex PCR, the repertoire was profiled, and TCRdb retains in-frame clones only, with some absent. The sample has some 120,000 clones, around 75% seen once; the top ten hold nearly 9.5%. Sample: PBMCs. Receptors were obtained from a woman between 45 and 60 years old in good health and CMV-seropositive.

This clone appeared once. The rearrangement links TRBV7-3 to TRBJ1-1; TRBD1 agrees at 8 bases. Trimming at V came to 0 bases and at J to 5 bases, leaving 5 bases not matched to a gene. Germline lookup yields CDR1 SGHTA and CDR2 FQGTGA. This CDR3 spans 15 amino acids. CDR3 residues: CASSLTPGGRTEAFF. DNA of the CDR3: TGTGCCAGCAGCTTAACCCCAGGGGGCAGGACTGAAGCTTTCTTT.

CDR3 sequence (DNA): TGTGCCAGCAGCGTAGACGGGGTTACTGAAGCTTTCTTT. It translates to CASSVDGVTEAFF. V is TRBV9 and J is TRBJ1-1, with D uncertain. Trimming took 0 bases from V and 5 from J, leaving 8 bases between them. The germline CDR1 and CDR2 sequences are SGDLS and YYNGEE. This CDR3 region has 13 residues.

In this sample, this clone turned up a few times. V and J are TRBV7-9 and TRBJ2-1; D is uncertain. The V gene's germline CDR1 is SEHNR and CDR2 FQNEAQ (reference sequence). With 4 bases removed from V and 4 bases from J, the gap between germline ends came to 8 bases. This CDR3 contains 13 residues. CDR3 in DNA: TGTGCCAGCAGCTCCACCCAGTACAATGAGCAGTTCTTC. Protein product: CASSSTQYNEQFF.

The V call is TRBV9, the J call TRBJ2-2; D may be TRBD1 (6 bases). Germline V gene sequence: CDR1 SGDLS, CDR2 YYNGEE. With 1 base removed from V and 7 bases from J, the gap between germline ends came to 11 bases. CDR3 length: 14 amino acids. The CDR3 here is CASSVLGASGELFF. CDR3 sequence (DNA): TGTGCCAGCAGCGTATTGGGGGCTAGCGGGGAGCTGTTTTTT.

This chain joins TRBV5-1 and TRBJ2-3, with 14 bases matching TRBD2. The CDR3 extends over 19 amino acids. Germline V gene sequence: CDR1 SGHRS, CDR2 YFSETQ. J gave up 2 bases and V 1 base, and 9 bases lay outside the gene matches. The CDR3 DNA reads as TGCGCCAGCAGCTTGAGACTAGCGGGAGGGGCTTACGACACAGATACGCAGTATTTT. Its translation: CASSLRLAGGAYDTDTQYF.

CDR3 region: CASSHGRSTIYF. CDR3 DNA sequence: TGTGCCAGCAGCCATGGCCGGAGCACCATATATTTT. The chain links TRBV11-2 to TRBJ1-3; D remains unclear. The CDR3 has 12 residues. Trimming stripped 5 bases from V and 9 bases from J, with 11 bases between. Germline loops: CDR1 SGHAT, CDR2 FQNNGV.

The genes are TRBV2 and TRBJ2-3; 8 bases agree with TRBD1. V was pared by 7 bases and J by 2 bases, with 5 bases of the junction left unmatched. CDR1 SNHLY and CDR2 FYNNEI come from the germline V gene. This CDR3 spans 14 amino acids. CDR3 protein: CASKDRGHTDTQYF. CDR3 bases: TGTGCCAGCAAAGACAGGGGCCACACAGATACGCAGTATTTT.

The gene calls are TRBV7-9 and TRBJ2-7, with D unclear. Germline loops: CDR1 SEHNR, CDR2 FQNEAQ (reference sequence). Deletions cut 5 bases from V and 0 bases from J, with 20 bases between. This CDR3 contains 17 residues. The DNA of the CDR3 is TGTGCCAGCAGCCCAGAGGTGTATGTCGGATACTCCTACGAGCAGTACTTC. Protein product: CASSPEVYVGYSYEQYF. The full variable domain, its missing parts supplied by reference TRBV7-9 and TRBJ2-7, is DTGVSQNPRHKITKRGQNVTFRCDPISEHNRLYWYRQTLGQGPEFLTYFQNEAQLEKSRLLSDRFSAERPKGSFSTLEIQRTEQGDSAMYLCASSPEVYVGYSYEQYFGPGTRLTVT.

The chain links TRBV27 to TRBJ2-7, with 7 bases matching TRBD2. The CDR3 runs to 16 residues. CDR1 MNHEY and CDR2 SMNVEV come from the germline V gene (reference sequence). V trimming: 1 base; J trimming: 2 bases; junction bases outside the gene matches: 8. The CDR3 spells CASSLLSGDSPYEQYF. CDR3 nucleotide sequence: TGTGCCAGCAGTTTATTAAGCGGGGATTCCCCCTACGAGCAGTACTTC.

This rearrangement joins TRBV2 to TRBJ1-2; D uncertain. Germline V gene sequence: CDR1 SNHLY, CDR2 FYNNEI. The CDR3 contains 12 residues. With 5 bases removed from V and 5 bases from J, the gap between germline ends came to 9 bases. In DNA form, the CDR3 reads TGTGCCAGCAGTATACAGAGTTATGGCTACACCTTC. It specifies CASSIQSYGYTF.

There are a few counts of this clone. The chain couples TRBV7-9 to TRBJ2-3; 7 bases are a match to TRBD1. Trimming removed 1 base from V and 6 bases from J; junction bases left unmatched: 10. The CDR3 extends over 16 amino acids. Per the germline V gene, CDR1 is SEHNR and CDR2 is FQNEAQ (reference sequence). The DNA for the CDR3 is TGTGCCAGCAGCTTAGAGGCAGGGGGAATTGGCGATACGCAGTATTTT. This translates into CASSLEAGGIGDTQYF.

The rearrangement joins TRBV19 to TRBJ1-2; a weak D match, TRBD1 (6 bases). The CDR3 consists of 14 residues. From germline, CDR1 is LNHDA and CDR2 SQIVND (reference sequence). Trimming shortened V by 7 bases and J by 4 bases, and 16 bases separated the two germline ends. DNA of the CDR3: TGTGCCAGTACCCGGGGTGTAGGGGGCTATGGCTACACCTTC. Its translation is CASTRGVGGYGYTF. The full variable domain, its missing parts supplied by reference TRBV19 and TRBJ1-2, is DGGITQSPKYLFRKEGQNVTLSCEQNLNHDAMYWYRQDPGQGLRLIYYSQIVNDFQKGDIAEGYSVSREKKESFPLTVTSAQKNPTAFYLCASTRGVGGYGYTFGSGTRLTVV.

CDR3 sequence: CASSPGTGKAAEAFF. The CDR3 coding sequence is TGTGCCAGCAGCCCCGGGACAGGGAAGGCAGCTGAAGCTTTCTTT. The chain joins TRBV7-8 to TRBJ1-1; 9 bases match TRBD1. Germline V CDR1 and CDR2: SGHVS, FQNEAQ. The CDR3 extends over 15 amino acids. Trimming cost V 5 bases and J 6 bases; bases outside gene matches: 10.

The chain carries TRBV4-2 and TRBJ2-7, with D uncertain. The V end was cut by 3 bases, the J end by 4 bases, with 19 bases between. The germline V gene has CDR1 LGHNA and CDR2 YNFKEQ. This CDR3 spans 16 amino acids. The CDR3 spells CASSHGPVNSRYEQYF. Written as DNA, the CDR3 is TGTGCCAGCAGCCATGGCCCGGTCAACAGTCGGTACGAGCAGTACTTC.

This clone was seen ten or more times. The chain is built from TRBV5-1 and TRBJ2-3; a possible D gene is TRBD1 (5 bases). Germline V gene sequence: CDR1 SGHRS, CDR2 YFSETQ. This CDR3 is built from 15 residues. V was shortened by 4 bases and J by 2 bases, with 14 bases between the two germline ends. The CDR3 reads CASSQVPGPTDTQYF. The CDR3 nucleotides are TGCGCCAGCAGCCAAGTTCCAGGGCCCACAGATACGCAGTATTTT.

The CDR3 region is CASSSGDRRGNQPQHF. Here the CDR3 DNA reads TGTGCCAGCAGTTCCGGGGACAGGAGGGGGAATCAGCCCCAGCATTTT. This chain links TRBV6-5 with TRBJ1-5; 8 positions match TRBD1. The germline V gene encodes CDR1 MNHEY and CDR2 SVGAGI. V was clipped by 4 bases and J by 4 bases; unmatched bases: 9. The CDR3 sequence is 16 residues long.

This chain links TRBV9 with TRBJ1-2; D remains ambiguous. The V end lost 0 bases, the J end lost 8 bases, and 14 bases lay between the germline ends. The CDR3 consists of 14 residues. Looked up from germline, CDR1 is SGDLS and CDR2 is YYNGEE. CDR3 in amino acids: CASSVGEFFGGYTF. In nucleotides, the CDR3 is TGTGCCAGCAGCGTAGGGGAGTTCTTTGGGGGCTACACCTTC.

The chain couples TRBV7-9 to TRBJ2-1, with 7 bases lining up with TRBD1. The CDR3 totals 15 residues. Germline loops: CDR1 SEHNR, CDR2 FQNEAQ (reference sequence). Trimming cost V 5 bases and J 7 bases; bases outside gene matches: 11. This CDR3 reads CASSLRQGGENEQFF. The CDR3 nucleotides are TGTGCCAGCAGCCTCCGACAGGGTGGAGAGAATGAGCAGTTCTTC.

V and J are TRBV19 and TRBJ2-2; 7 bases are a match to TRBD1. The CDR3 runs to 15 residues. Germline lookup yields CDR1 LNHDA and CDR2 SQIVND (reference sequence). V lost 7 bases and J lost 2; bases outside the gene matches: 7. Here the CDR3 DNA reads TGTGCCAGTAAGGGGACAGTCGTAAACACCGGGGAGCTGTTTTTT. It encodes CASKGTVVNTGELFF.

The DNA for the CDR3 is TGTGCCTGGAGTACAACGGGACAGGGGAGCTCACCCCTCCACTTT. Its protein product is CAWSTTGQGSSPLHF. The V gene is TRBV30, the J gene TRBJ1-6; TRBD1 agrees at 10 bases. Germline values: CDR1 GTSNPN, CDR2 SVGIG (reference sequence). The CDR3 has 15 residues. The J segment lost 10 bases and the V segment lost 2 bases, leaving 8 bases of the junction unmatched.

This chain uses TRBV4-3 with TRBJ2-3; 7 nucleotides line up with TRBD1. J gave up 2 bases and V 2 bases, and 7 bases lay outside the gene matches. Germline V gene data show CDR1 as LGHNA and CDR2 as YSLEER. This CDR3 contains 16 residues. The DNA of the CDR3 is TGCGCCAGCAGCCAAACAGGGACAGCCTACACAGATACGCAGTATTTT. Translated: CASSQTGTAYTDTQYF.

This sequence joins TRBV27 and TRBJ1-2, with TRBD1 matching over 7 bases. Germline V CDR1 and CDR2: MNHEY, SMNVEV (reference sequence). The CDR3 runs to 16 residues. With 6 bases clipped from V and 1 base from J, the junction kept 11 bases outside the gene matches. CDR3 coding DNA: TGTGCCAGCAGCCACCACCGGGACAGCTTTAACTATGGCTACACCTTC. This sequence encodes CASSHHRDSFNYGYTF.

The CDR3 bases are TGTGCCATCAGTGAGCCCGGGACAAGGGCTTTCTTT. Translated: CAISEPGTRAFF. The rearrangement uses TRBV10-3 and TRBJ1-1; a possible D gene is TRBD1 (6 bases). V shed 2 bases and J shed 11 bases, with 12 bases lying between them. CDR1 is ENHRY, CDR2 SYGVKD, per germline. The CDR3 totals 12 residues.

The chain combines TRBV21-1 with TRBJ2-6; the DNA was not compared with TRBD1, the D call given in the table. TRBV21-1 is noted as a pseudogene. CDR3 length: 16 amino acids. The CDR3 spells CASSKDRGSGANVLTF. The CDR3 region has the DNA TGTGCCAGCAGCAAAGATAGGGGCTCTGGGGCCAACGTCCTGACTTTC.

This clone has more than one count but fewer than ten. The gene calls are TRBV7-3 and TRBJ2-1; 9 bases fit TRBD2. The CDR3 sequence is 13 residues long. The germline CDR1 and CDR2 sequences are SGHTA and FQGTGA. J lost 6 bases, V lost 8 bases, and 5 bases had no gene match. The CDR3 DNA follows: TGTGCCAGCTCAAGCGGGAGGAGCAATGAGCAGTTCTTC. It codes for CASSSGRSNEQFF.

This clone was seen just once. The gene calls are TRBV21-1 and TRBJ2-7; the D call TRBD2 from the table was never checked on the DNA. TRBV21-1 is labeled a pseudogene. The CDR3 totals 17 residues. The CDR3 DNA reads TGTGCCAGCAAGGGGGGGCAGGGGACTAGCGGAGGACGGGAGCAGTACTTC. This encodes CASKGGQGTSGGREQYF.

The chain joins TRBV6-5 to TRBJ1-1, with 7 bases that match TRBD1. CDR3 length equals 15 residues. Germline CDR1 MNHEY, CDR2 SVGAGI. The V segment lost 6 bases and the J segment 4 bases; nucleotides outside the gene matches: 11. CDR3 residues: CASSLRKGGGTEAFF. DNA for the CDR3: TGTGCCAGCAGCCTAAGGAAAGGGGGCGGCACTGAAGCTTTCTTT.